What follows describes a single T cell receptor (beta chain). In the original processing: Nucleated cell number was recorded as an estimate derived from reference gene primer amplification. Using immunoSEQ multiplex PCR, the repertoire was profiled, and TCRdb retains in-frame clones only, with some absent. From that table come the V and J calls and clone size; the DNA was used to work out D and trimming. The sample yields around 120,000 clones, roughly 80% seen once. The CDR3 totals 15 residues. The V and J ends lost 2 bases and 10 bases, in that order; junction bases with no gene match: 6. Germline V gene data show CDR1 as MDHEN and CDR2 as SYDVKM. The sample comes from a study of blood T cell repertoires in COVID-19. Study-level information: PBMCs, B-cell-depleted T cells, or T cells were the source of the cDNA or gDNA that made up the material.

The TCR was taken from a human donor in a cohort sampled during active COVID-19. This chain connects TRBV28 to TRBJ1-6, with TRBD1 matching 9 bases. Sequencing used peripheral blood. In nucleotides, the CDR3 is TGTGCCAGCAGTTTAAACAGGGGGCGGGACTCACCCCTCCACTTT. Residues: CASSLNRGRDSPLHF.